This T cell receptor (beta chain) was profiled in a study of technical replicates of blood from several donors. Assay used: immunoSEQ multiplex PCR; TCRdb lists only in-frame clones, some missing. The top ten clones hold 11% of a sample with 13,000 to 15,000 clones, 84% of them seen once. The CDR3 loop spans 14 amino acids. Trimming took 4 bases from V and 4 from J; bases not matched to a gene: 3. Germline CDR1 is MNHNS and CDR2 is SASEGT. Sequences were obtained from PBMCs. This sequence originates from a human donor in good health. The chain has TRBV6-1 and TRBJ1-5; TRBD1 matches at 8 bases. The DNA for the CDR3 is TGTGCCAGCAGTGGACAGGGGCAAAATCAGCCCCAGCATTTT. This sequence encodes CASSGQGQNQPQHF.